Below, one T cell receptor (beta chain) is given with its context. What it binds is unknown. Specified time point: baseline pretreatment blood. Treatment reported: 15 Gy SBRT to primary tumor, nephrectomy 4 weeks later. The V and J ends lost 0 bases and 4 bases, in that order; junction bases with no gene match: 10. The length of the CDR3 is 17 residues. Germline assignment: CDR1 SGHKS and CDR2 YYEKEE (reference sequence). This specimen belongs to a study of radiation and T cells in renal cell carcinoma. Study-level points and caveats: No pretreatment tumor biopsies were available for baseline clonotypes. Top tumor clonotypes rose in blood 2 weeks post-radiation, then contracted.

The table came from immunoSEQ multiplex PCR; TCRdb's copy has only in-frame clones and leaves some out. This sample yields 100,000 to 150,000 clones, of which around 83% are seen a single time; around 3% belongs to the top ten. Here the sequenced sample was blood, taken from a patient whose treatment included radiotherapy and nephrectomy. This chain uses TRBV5-5 with TRBJ2-7; 10 nucleotides agree with TRBD2. The sequence was collected from a woman aged 60 to 75 with renal cell carcinoma. The CDR3 nucleotides read TGTGCCAGCAGCTTGGATCCGGGCTCTAGCGGGGGATACGAGCAGTACTTC. Encoded protein: CASSLDPGSSGGYEQYF.